This T cell receptor (beta chain) stems from a study of blood T cell repertoires in COVID-19. Libraries were prepared by immunoSEQ multiplex PCR; TCRdb keeps only in-frame clonotypes and omits some of them. This sample has tens of thousands of clones, with under 90% found just once. The germline V gene encodes CDR1 SGDLS and CDR2 YYNGEE. Trimming left V 7 bases short and J 4 bases short, with 17 bases between. The CDR3 has 14 residues. The receptor was derived from a man aged 55 to 70 with COVID-19, enrolled during active disease. Sequenced: peripheral blood. The chain is built from TRBV9 and TRBJ2-5, with D perhaps matching TRBD1 (6 bases). The CDR3 reads CASGAGVGGETQYF. The CDR3 DNA reads as TGTGCCAGCGGGGCCGGGGTAGGGGGAGAGACCCAGTACTTC.